This T cell receptor (beta chain) derives from a study of cytomegalovirus exposure and HLA in healthy donors. Study results and limitations: Roughly uniform sequencing depth across donors was assumed, possibly incorrectly.

As regards this clone: Antigen unknown.

The PCR had 60 Vbeta and 13 Jbeta primers. The table came from immunoSEQ multiplex PCR; TCRdb's copy has only in-frame clones and leaves some out. The table includes some 57,000 clones, 70% detected once. CDR1 and CDR2 from the germline V gene are SNHLY and FYNNEI. V lost 6 bases, J lost 6 bases, and 8 bases lay in between. The length of the CDR3 is 11 residues. This cohort consisted of healthy bone marrow donors. Sequencing was done on a sample of PBMCs. The V and J genes are TRBV2 and TRBJ1-1, with D uncertain. The receptor comes from a woman aged 60-75 years in good health and CMV-seropositive. Written as DNA, the CDR3 is TGTGCCAGCAGAGAGAATTCTGAAGCTTTCTTT. This translates into CASRENSEAFF.